The T cell receptor beta chain described here comes from a study of T cells after yellow fever vaccination. Study-level findings and limits: Booster samples showed a return of most primary-vaccination clones (around 96% CD4, roughly 85% CD8). Weaker overall was a secondary response that nonetheless peaked faster, on day 5 versus 15.

As TCR cDNA was made by 5'RACE template switching, a universal primer site and UMIs were added. TCRdb called the 5' RACE reads again in MiXCR, with one record for every CDR3 protein. Of tens of thousands of distinct CDR3 sequences detected, about 5% appear once; the ten largest clones hold just over 40%. This clonotype has ten or more counts. Antigen unknown. The germline CDR1 and CDR2 sequences are MNHEY and SVGAGI. The CDR3 is 15 amino acids. The ends were cut back, 0 bases at V and 5 bases at J, with 13 bases in the middle. This sequence was found in a young man who received the YFV17D yellow fever vaccine. J is TRBJ2-5 and V is TRBV6-5, with D possibly being TRBD2 (5 bases). This material consisted of CD8+ T cells sorted from PBMCs, taken 10 days after the yellow fever booster vaccination. DNA for the CDR3: TGTGCCAGCAGTTACTCGAATGGACTGGGGGAGACCCAGTACTTC. Its protein is CASSYSNGLGETQYF.